A single sample gave rise to the 11 T cell receptor beta chains below, sequenced in a study of blood T cell repertoires in COVID-19. Data came from immunoSEQ multiplex PCR; TCRdb stores just in-frame clones and leaves some out. The sample contains about 150,000 clones, about 79% of which appear only once. Sequenced material: peripheral blood. The receptors come from a woman in her 50s in a cohort sampled during active or convalescent COVID-19.

CDR3 sequence (DNA): TGTGCCAGCAAAACCGACGGGGAAGCTTTCTTT. This codes for CASKTDGEAFF. The V gene is TRBV12-3 or TRBV12-4, the J gene TRBJ1-1, with unresolved D. V was trimmed by 7 bases and J by 8 bases, leaving 11 bases between them. CDR3 length: 11 amino acids.

The chain recombines TRBV5-1 with TRBJ1-4; D perhaps matches TRBD1 (6 bases). The germline V and J ends were trimmed by 5 bases and 0 bases, with 11 bases remaining between them. Per the germline V gene, CDR1 is SGHRS and CDR2 is YFSETQ. This CDR3 has 15 residues. The CDR3 bases are TGCGCCAGCAGACCTACAGGGACAACTAATGAAAAACTGTTTTTT. Protein sequence: CASRPTGTTNEKLFF.

This chain links TRBV25-1 with TRBJ2-1, with 7 nucleotides matching TRBD1. With V trimmed by 1 base and J by 2 bases, 8 bases remained unmatched. CDR3 length: 17 amino acids. Germline V gene data show CDR1 as MGHDK and CDR2 as SYGVNS. This CDR3 is CASSESGQDIPYNEQFF. CDR3 bases: TGTGCCAGCAGTGAATCCGGACAGGATATACCCTACAATGAGCAGTTCTTC.

J is TRBJ1-2 and V is TRBV7-8; 9 nucleotides line up with TRBD1. The length of the CDR3 is 16 residues. The germline gives CDR1 SGHVS, CDR2 FQNEAQ. V lost 3 bases and J lost 2; bases outside the gene matches: 7. The CDR3 DNA reads as TGTGCCAGCAGCTTGAGAGGACAGGGGCTAAACTATGGCTACACCTTC. Protein: CASSLRGQGLNYGYTF. Full variable domain (remainder filled in from reference TRBV7-8 and TRBJ1-2): GAGVSQSPRYKVAKRGQDVALRCDPISGHVSLFWYQQALGQGPEFLTYFQNEAQLDKSGLPSDRFFAERPEGSVSTLKIQRTQQEDSAVYLCASSLRGQGLNYGYTFGSGTRLTVV.

V and J are TRBV2 and TRBJ1-2; D may be TRBD1 (6 bases). V was pared by 6 bases and J by 2 bases, with 16 bases between. The CDR3 length is 15 residues. Germline loops: CDR1 SNHLY, CDR2 FYNNEI. CDR3 bases: TGTGCCAGCAGGAAACCGGACAGCCTAAACTATGGCTACACCTTC. Translated, it gives CASRKPDSLNYGYTF.

The chain combines TRBV19 with TRBJ1-2; 8 positions match TRBD1. Germline V CDR1 and CDR2: LNHDA, SQIVND (reference sequence). V trimming: 5 bases; J trimming: 0 bases; junction bases outside the gene matches: 14. This CDR3 is 18 amino acids long. The CDR3 sequence: CASSVGQGLSASNYGYTF. The DNA for the CDR3 is TGTGCCAGTAGTGTCGGACAGGGTCTTTCCGCATCTAACTATGGCTACACCTTC.

V and J are TRBV6-4 and TRBJ1-1; tentatively, D is TRBD1 (6 bases). Trimming removed 8 bases from V and 4 bases from J, with 17 bases in between. In germline, CDR1 is MRHNA, CDR2 SNTAGT. CDR3 length: 14 amino acids. CDR3 sequence reads: CASSAEAGATEAFF. The CDR3 DNA follows: TGTGCCAGCTCTGCCGAGGCAGGGGCCACTGAAGCTTTCTTT.

The chain has TRBV5-6 and TRBJ2-7; 7 bases line up with TRBD2. Germline CDR1 SGHDT, CDR2 YYEEEE. The V gene end was trimmed by 4 bases and the J gene end by 2 bases; junction bases not matched to a gene: 6. The CDR3 loop spans 14 amino acids. The CDR3, as DNA: TGTGCCAGCAGCCTCCCAGGGAGGGCCTACGAGCAGTACTTC. Its translation: CASSLPGRAYEQYF.

This chain joins TRBV10-1 and TRBJ1-2; TRBD1 agrees at 8 bases. CDR1 and CDR2 (germline): WNHNN, SYGVQD (reference sequence). The V and J ends lost 5 bases and 0 bases, in that order; junction bases with no gene match: 2. This CDR3 has 14 amino acids. This CDR3 is CASSPGGPNYGYTF. The CDR3 DNA reads TGCGCCAGCAGTCCAGGGGGCCCTAACTATGGCTACACCTTC.

The chain couples TRBV19 to TRBJ2-5, with TRBD1 matching over 9 bases. V dropped 5 bases and J dropped 5; count of bases not matched to a gene: 12. The CDR3 length is 16 residues. Germline V gene data show CDR1 as LNHDA and CDR2 as SQIVND (reference sequence). The CDR3 is CASSPRDRDREETQYF. As DNA, the CDR3 is TGTGCCAGTAGTCCCCGGGACAGGGATCGGGAGGAGACCCAGTACTTC.

The chain recombines TRBV5-1 with TRBJ2-7, with 7 nucleotides matching TRBD1. This CDR3 has 14 residues. V lost 4 bases, J lost 6 bases, and 10 bases stayed unmatched. Per the germline V gene, CDR1 is SGHRS and CDR2 is YFSETQ. CDR3 residues: CASSPRTGYPEQYF. As DNA, the CDR3 is TGCGCCAGCAGCCCCAGGACAGGATATCCCGAGCAGTACTTC.